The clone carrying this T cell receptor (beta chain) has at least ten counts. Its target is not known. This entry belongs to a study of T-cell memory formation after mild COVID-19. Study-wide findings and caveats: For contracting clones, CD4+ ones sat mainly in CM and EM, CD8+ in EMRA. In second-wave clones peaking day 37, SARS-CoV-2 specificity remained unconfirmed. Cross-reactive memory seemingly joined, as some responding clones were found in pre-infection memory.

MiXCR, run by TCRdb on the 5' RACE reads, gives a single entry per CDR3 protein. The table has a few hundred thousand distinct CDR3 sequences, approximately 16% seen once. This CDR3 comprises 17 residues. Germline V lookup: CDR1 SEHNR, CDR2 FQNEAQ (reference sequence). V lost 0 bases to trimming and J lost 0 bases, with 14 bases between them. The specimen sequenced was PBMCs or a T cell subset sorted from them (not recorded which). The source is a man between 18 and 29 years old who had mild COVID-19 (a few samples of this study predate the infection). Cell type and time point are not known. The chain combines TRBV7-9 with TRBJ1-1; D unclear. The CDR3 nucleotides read TGTGCCAGCAGCTTAGCCCCCCCAGCCTTTATGAACACTGAAGCTTTCTTT. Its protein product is CASSLAPPAFMNTEAFF.